These 8 T cell receptor beta chains came from one sample sequenced in a study of T cells in localized non-small cell lung cancer. The repertoire was sequenced with immunoSEQ multiplex PCR; TCRdb's copy has only in-frame clones and lacks some. The table lists 15,000 to 20,000 clones, more than 85% of them singletons. The source was peripheral blood, collected before any cancer treatment. These receptors all stem from a male donor aged 60 or over with stage II squamous cell lung carcinoma.

V gene TRBV5-6 combines with J gene TRBJ2-2; no clear D gene. The CDR3 runs 14 residues. V was pared by 5 bases and J by 3 bases, with 11 bases between. Germline CDR1 reads SGHDT; CDR2 reads YYEEEE. CDR3 DNA: TGTGCCAGCAGTCTCCCCGCAGACACCGGGGAGCTGTTTTTT. It codes for CASSLPADTGELFF.

CDR3 nucleotide sequence: TGTGCCATCAGTGTTGACAGGGGGGGGACAGATACGCAGTATTTT. It encodes CAISVDRGGTDTQYF. The chain recombines TRBV10-3 with TRBJ2-3, with 9 nucleotides matching TRBD1. The CDR3 is 15 residues long. With V trimmed by 4 bases and J by 3 bases, 5 bases remained unmatched. From germline, CDR1 is ENHRY and CDR2 SYGVKD.

V is TRBV9 and J is TRBJ2-5, with D tentatively TRBD2 (5 bases). V was shortened by 5 bases and J by 5 bases, with 28 bases between the two germline ends. CDR3 length: 18 residues. CDR1 is SGDLS, CDR2 YYNGEE, per germline. CDR3 coding DNA: TGTGCCAGCAGTGCAGCAGGCCCCCTAGCCCACCTTGTGGAGACCCAGTACTTC. Its protein is CASSAAGPLAHLVETQYF.

The CDR3 region has the DNA TGTGCCAGCAGCCAAAGCTGGACTAGCTACGAGCAGTACTTC. It encodes CASSQSWTSYEQYF. This chain joins TRBV7-8 and TRBJ2-7; 7 nucleotides match TRBD2. CDR3 length equals 14 residues. CDR1 is SGHVS and CDR2 is FQNEAQ in the germline V gene. V lost 5 bases, J lost 3 bases, and 7 bases stayed unmatched.

The rearrangement joins TRBV7-2 to TRBJ2-3, with D unclear. Germline CDR1 reads SGHTA; CDR2 reads FQGNSA. The CDR3 is 16 residues long. Trimming stripped 1 base from V and 11 bases from J, with 22 bases between. The chain's CDR3 is CASSLDMVTIQQGQYF. In DNA, the CDR3 is TGTGCCAGCAGCTTAGATATGGTGACCATCCAACAAGGGCAGTATTTT.

J is TRBJ2-1 and V is TRBV4-2, with D hard to call. Trimming removed 5 bases from V and 9 bases from J, with 20 bases in between. This CDR3 is 15 amino acids long. The germline V gene has CDR1 LGHNA and CDR2 YNFKEQ. The CDR3, as DNA: TGTGCCAGCAGCGACGGCCGGCTCCCAGGCGGTGAGCAGTTCTTC. It specifies CASSDGRLPGGEQFF.

V gene TRBV19 combines with J gene TRBJ2-1; D perhaps matches TRBD2 (5 bases). Germline loops: CDR1 LNHDA, CDR2 SQIVND (reference sequence). V was shortened by 3 bases and J by 2 bases, with 14 bases between the two germline ends. The CDR3 runs to 16 residues. The CDR3 protein is CASSMTASNPYNEQFF. For the CDR3, the DNA is TGTGCCAGTAGTATGACTGCTAGCAACCCCTACAATGAGCAGTTCTTC. The full variable domain, in which reference TRBV19 and TRBJ2-1 provide the parts outside the CDR3, is DGGITQSPKYLFRKEGQNVTLSCEQNLNHDAMYWYRQDPGQGLRLIYYSQIVNDFQKGDIAEGYSVSREKKESFPLTVTSAQKNPTAFYLCASSMTASNPYNEQFFGPGTRLTVL.

This chain uses TRBV10-3 with TRBJ2-7, with D perhaps matching TRBD1 (5 bases). CDR1 and CDR2 from the germline V gene are ENHRY and SYGVKD. There are 13 residues in the CDR3. V gave up 7 bases and J gave up 3 bases, with 13 bases separating them. The CDR3 protein is CAIKGRDGYEQYF. The CDR3, as DNA: TGTGCCATCAAGGGCAGGGATGGCTACGAGCAGTACTTC.